The clone carrying this T cell receptor beta chain showed up just a few times. Its antigen is unidentified. The V end was cut by 1 base, the J end by 6 bases, with 15 bases between. This CDR3 comprises 15 residues. These data are taken from a study of blood T cells in healthy people across ages. A sample-barcoded 5' primer and a J-beta primer mix were used in a second PCR of roughly 6 to 11 cycles. TCRdb used MiXCR to reprocess the 5' RACE reads, holding one entry per CDR3 protein. The sample gives about 630,000 distinct CDR3 sequences, under 25% of which show up once; 3% to 4.5% is in the top ten. The study, taken as a whole, reports: Diversity figures derived from one million T cells were judged to underestimate the true value. Significant beta diversity loss was already apparent by age around 36, declining roughly linearly.

This receptor was taken from an older man in good health. The chain employs TRBV23-1 and TRBJ2-5, with a weak D call TRBD1 (5 bases). Being an ORF, TRBV23-1 has a function that is uncertain. The material sequenced was blood. CDR3 bases: TGCGCCAGCAGTCAATTGGTCAGGGCCGGTCAGACCCAGTACTTC. Translation: CASSQLVRAGQTQYF.